This TCR beta chain was captured by sequencing in a study of blood T cell repertoires in COVID-19. Profiling relied on immunoSEQ multiplex PCR, and the TCRdb table lists in-frame clones only, not all of them. The sample consists of around 76,000 clones, 83% of them appearing once. CDR3 length: 16 residues. Trimming removed 5 bases from V and 0 bases from J, with 15 bases in between. Looked up from germline, CDR1 is MDHEN and CDR2 is SYDVKM. This clone was seen a single time. The rearrangement joins TRBV28 to TRBJ2-3, with D unclear. The sample consisted of peripheral blood. The origin of this receptor is a man aged 30 to 45 with COVID-19, enrolled during active disease. The CDR3 loop reads CASSPGNIISTDTQYF. CDR3 DNA: TGTGCCAGCAGTCCAGGAAACATCATTAGCACAGATACGCAGTATTTT.